Below are 21 T cell receptor beta chains sequenced from a single sample in a study of blood T cell repertoires in COVID-19. Clones were read by immunoSEQ multiplex PCR, and TCRdb kept only the in-frame ones, dropping some. The sample contains some 46,000 clones, 80% to 85% of which appear only once. The sequencing sample was made of peripheral blood. Receptors were obtained from a man in his sixties with active COVID-19.

By proportion, this clone is medium-sized. The rearrangement uses TRBV2 and TRBJ2-7, with D tentatively TRBD2 (6 bases). The CDR3 sequence is 14 residues long. Germline assignment: CDR1 SNHLY and CDR2 FYNNEI. V lost 3 bases and J 3 bases, leaving 12 bases between the germline ends. CDR3 loop: CASSEGGTNYEQYF. DNA for the CDR3: TGTGCCAGCAGTGAGGGGGGTACCAACTACGAGCAGTACTTC.

This clone was observed a handful of times. The V call is TRBV4-1, the J call TRBJ1-5; tentatively, D is TRBD1 (6 bases). CDR1 and CDR2 from the germline V gene are MGHRA and YSYEKL. V was cut by 0 bases and J by 6 bases, with 12 bases left in between. CDR3 length equals 15 residues. CDR3 amino acids: CASSQDRGGSQPQHF. CDR3 sequence (DNA): TGCGCCAGCAGCCAAGATAGGGGGGGCAGTCAGCCCCAGCATTTT.

This clone was detected a few times. Here the CDR3 DNA reads TGCGCCAGCAGCCAAAGGACACAGGGGCCAACCTACAATGAGCAGTTCTTC. It yields the protein CASSQRTQGPTYNEQFF. V gene TRBV4-1 combines with J gene TRBJ2-1; 7 bases fit TRBD1. CDR1 is MGHRA, CDR2 YSYEKL, per germline. The CDR3 has 17 residues. Trimming at V came to 2 bases and at J to 2 bases, leaving 9 bases not matched to a gene.

This rearrangement joins TRBV5-1 to TRBJ1-1; 8 bases map to TRBD1. Germline loops: CDR1 SGHRS, CDR2 YFSETQ. This CDR3 is built from 13 residues. V was clipped by 3 bases and J by 3 bases; unmatched bases: 1. CDR3 protein: CASSSGGYTEAFF. As DNA, the CDR3 is TGCGCCAGCAGCTCAGGGGGCTACACTGAAGCTTTCTTT.

The chain recombines TRBV4-3 with TRBJ2-2; 7 nucleotides agree with TRBD2. CDR3 length equals 15 residues. CDR1 is LGHNA, CDR2 YSLEER, per germline. J was trimmed by 2 bases and V by 3 bases; bases with no gene match: 3. CDR3 bases: TGCGCCAGCAGCCAGACTAGCACCAACACCGGGGAGCTGTTTTTT. It codes for CASSQTSTNTGELFF.

This clone was seen many times. The rearrangement links TRBV11-2 to TRBJ1-1; 8 bases line up with TRBD1. Per germline, CDR1 SGHAT and CDR2 FQNNGV. Losses at the gene ends were 6 bases for V and 0 bases for J; bases not matched to a gene: 9. The CDR3 spans 16 residues. DNA of the CDR3: TGTGCCAGCAGACACCGGACAGGGTCGTTGAACACTGAAGCTTTCTTT. This sequence encodes CASRHRTGSLNTEAFF.

The chain carries TRBV18 and TRBJ2-5, with 9 bases that match TRBD1. Germline-derived CDR1 and CDR2 are KGHSH and LQKENI. The CDR3 runs to 17 residues. The V segment lost 3 bases and the J segment 1 base; nucleotides outside the gene matches: 9. CDR3 amino acids: CASSPQRTGAIQETQYF. CDR3 DNA sequence: TGTGCCAGCTCACCTCAACGGACAGGGGCTATCCAAGAGACCCAGTACTTC. Based on the CDR3 plus reference TRBV18 and TRBJ2-5, the full variable domain is NAGVMQNPRHLVRRRGQEARLRCSPMKGHSHVYWYRQLPEEGLKFMVYLQKENIIDESGMPKERFSAEFPKEGPSILRIQQVVRGDSAAYFCASSPQRTGAIQETQYFGPGTRLLVL.

V is TRBV27 and J is TRBJ2-7; TRBD1 is a possible D gene (6 bases). This CDR3 spans 15 amino acids. Germline CDR1 MNHEY, CDR2 SMNVEV (reference sequence). Trimming removed 5 bases from V and 0 bases from J, with 14 bases in between. The CDR3 region is CASSPWGRGSYEQYF. The DNA for the CDR3 is TGTGCCAGCAGTCCCTGGGGCAGGGGCTCCTACGAGCAGTACTTC.

This chain uses TRBV19 with TRBJ1-2; D ambiguous. Germline CDR1 is LNHDA and CDR2 is SQIVND (reference sequence). Trimming removed 0 bases from V and 2 bases from J, with 4 bases in between. The CDR3 has 13 residues. The CDR3 DNA follows: TGTGCCAGTAGTATAGAGTCAAACTATGGCTACACCTTC. Encoded protein: CASSIESNYGYTF. The variable domain in full, completed from reference TRBV19 and TRBJ1-2, reads DGGITQSPKYLFRKEGQNVTLSCEQNLNHDAMYWYRQDPGQGLRLIYYSQIVNDFQKGDIAEGYSVSREKKESFPLTVTSAQKNPTAFYLCASSIESNYGYTFGSGTRLTVV.

V gene TRBV7-9 combines with J gene TRBJ1-3; TRBD1 is a possible D gene (6 bases). From germline, CDR1 is SEHNR and CDR2 FQNEAQ (reference sequence). V lost 8 bases to trimming and J lost 4 bases, with 21 bases between them. There are 16 residues in the CDR3. This chain's CDR3 is CASDPGGARTGNTIYF. The CDR3 DNA reads as TGTGCCAGCGACCCTGGGGGCGCAAGGACCGGAAACACCATATATTTT.

The chain is built from TRBV5-4 and TRBJ2-5, with D unresolved. Germline loops: CDR1 SGHNT, CDR2 YYREEE (reference sequence). V was clipped by 2 bases and J by 5 bases, with 10 bases between them. This CDR3 is built from 13 residues. This CDR3 is CASSLPIGETQYF. For the CDR3, the DNA is TGTGCCAGCAGCTTACCTATCGGGGAGACCCAGTACTTC.

The rearrangement joins TRBV28 to TRBJ1-2, with TRBD1 as a possible D gene (6 bases). The CDR3 extends over 16 amino acids. CDR1 and CDR2 (germline): MDHEN, SYDVKM. V lost 5 bases and J 5 bases, leaving 21 bases between the germline ends. CDR3 loop: CASSPVGTSKEYGYTF. CDR3 nucleotide sequence: TGTGCCAGCAGTCCGGTGGGGACATCAAAGGAGTATGGCTACACCTTC.

This chain links TRBV19 with TRBJ2-3, with D maybe TRBD2 (6 bases). Per germline, CDR1 LNHDA and CDR2 SQIVND (reference sequence). The V end lost 3 bases, the J end lost 4 bases, and 14 bases lay between the germline ends. The CDR3 is 15 amino acids. The CDR3 protein is CASSISPSGADTQYF. In DNA, the CDR3 is TGTGCCAGTAGTATCTCCCCTTCGGGGGCAGATACGCAGTATTTT.

The V gene is TRBV25-1, the J gene TRBJ2-3; 7 positions agree with TRBD1. V gave up 2 bases and J gave up 4 bases; unmatched junction bases: 6. Germline V gene data show CDR1 as MGHDK and CDR2 as SYGVNS. The CDR3 is 15 residues long. As DNA, the CDR3 is TGTGCCAGCAGTGAAACAGGGGTCGCGGCAGATACGCAGTATTTT. Its translation: CASSETGVAADTQYF.

This clone occurred a few times. The chain recombines TRBV9 with TRBJ1-3; 9 bases are shared with TRBD1. CDR3 size: 16 residues. V was pared by 4 bases and J by 1 base, with 6 bases of the junction left unmatched. Germline-derived CDR1 and CDR2 are SGDLS and YYNGEE. CDR3 in DNA: TGTGCCAGCAGCCTACAGGGGGCGCTTTCTGGAAACACCATATATTTT. Translating gives CASSLQGALSGNTIYF.

Within the sample, this clone is medium-sized. The chain uses TRBV6-1 and TRBJ2-7, with a tentative D call TRBD2 (6 bases). Trimming removed 1 base from V and 3 bases from J, with 13 bases in between. The CDR3 spans 15 residues. In germline, CDR1 is MNHNS, CDR2 SASEGT. As DNA, the CDR3 is TGTGCCAGCAGTGAAGGGAGCGGGTCCCACTACGAGCAGTACTTC. This gives the protein CASSEGSGSHYEQYF.

The V call is TRBV6-1, the J call TRBJ2-2; D unclear. This CDR3 spans 14 amino acids. Deletions cut 2 bases from V and 6 bases from J, with 10 bases between. Germline CDR1 MNHNS, CDR2 SASEGT. The CDR3 nucleotides are TGTGCCAGCAGTGAACAACGGCAGGCCGGGGAGCTGTTTTTT. It translates to CASSEQRQAGELFF.

This clone has just one count. V is TRBV28 and J is TRBJ1-6; D unclear. There are 14 residues in the CDR3. Per the germline V gene, CDR1 is MDHEN and CDR2 is SYDVKM. V dropped 5 bases and J dropped 8 bases, with 13 bases sitting between them. CDR3: CASSLRERHSPLHF. DNA for the CDR3: TGTGCCAGCAGTCTCCGGGAAAGGCATTCACCCCTCCACTTT.

V is TRBV28 and J is TRBJ1-2, with a weak D call TRBD1 (5 bases). Germline V CDR1 and CDR2: MDHEN, SYDVKM. Between the trimmed V and J ends, which lost 5 bases and 2 bases, there was a span of 18 bases. The CDR3 has 16 amino acids. The CDR3 nucleotides read TGTGCCAGCAGTCCGTCCCCAATGACAGCGAACTATGGCTACACCTTC. Protein: CASSPSPMTANYGYTF.

This clone showed up just a few times. The gene calls are TRBV11-3 and TRBJ2-3; TRBD2 agrees at 8 bases. This CDR3 spans 16 amino acids. Trimming at V came to 2 bases and at J to 6 bases, leaving 10 bases not matched to a gene. CDR1 and CDR2 (germline): SGHNT, YENEEA. CDR3 residues: CASSLLAGGPGDTQYF. The CDR3 coding sequence is TGTGCCAGCAGCTTACTGGCGGGGGGCCCGGGGGATACGCAGTATTTT.

This chain joins TRBV29-1 and TRBJ1-3, with TRBD1 identical over 9 bases. The CDR3 length is 14 residues. Per germline, CDR1 SQVTM and CDR2 ANQGSEA. Losses at the gene ends were 6 bases for V and 4 bases for J; bases not matched to a gene: 7. The CDR3 reads CSVGQGTSGNTIYF. CDR3 nucleotide sequence: TGCAGCGTCGGACAGGGGACATCGGGAAACACCATATATTTT.